These T cell receptor beta chains were read from a single sample in a study of T cell changes during pregnancy in multiple sclerosis. The method was immunoSEQ multiplex PCR; TCRdb's version includes in-frame clones alone and lacks a portion of them. The sample carries around 36,000 clones, 90% to 95% recorded once. The source was CD8+ T cells from peripheral blood mononuclear cells, collected before pregnancy. Source of these receptors: a female donor with multiple sclerosis, enrolled in a pregnancy study. CDR3s include the opening cysteine and the closing phenylalanine or tryptophan. The D gene is left open where the match is weak. Clone size is given for some rows only: seen once, a few or many times, or a class if the clone is expanded.

v_call	clone_size	j_call	d_call	cdr3_nt	cdr3_aa
TRBV7-7	.	TRBJ2-1	TRBD2	TGTGCTAGCAGCTTGACACTAGCGGGAGTTGGCAATGAGCAGTTCTTC	CASSLTLAGVGNEQFF
TRBV10-3	once	TRBJ2-1	TRBD2	TGTGCCATCAAAAAGGCTAGCGGGGAAAACAATGAGCAGTTCTTC	CAIKKASGENNEQFF
TRBV19	.	TRBJ2-1	TRBD2	TGTGCCAGTAGTACCCGGGGGGTACAGTTCTTC	CASSTRGVQFF
TRBV27	.	TRBJ2-7	TRBD2	TGTGCCAGCGCAAGCGGGAGCTCCTACGAGCAGTACTTC	CASASGSSYEQYF
TRBV6-1	once	TRBJ1-5	.	TGTGCCAGCAAGGGGGGGGGTTTTAGCAATCAGCCCCAGCATTTT	CASKGGGFSNQPQHF
TRBV6-1	.	TRBJ2-3	TRBD1	TGTGCCAGCAGGCAAGGACAGGGGGGCGGCGATACGCAGTATTTT	CASRQGQGGGDTQYF
TRBV7-9	once	TRBJ2-7	.	TGTGCCAGCAGCTTACCTTACTACGAGCAGTACTTC	CASSLPYYEQYF
TRBV10-3	.	TRBJ1-1	.	TGTGCCATCAGACAAACAGGGATGAACACTGAAGCTTTCTTT	CAIRQTGMNTEAFF
TRBV19	.	TRBJ2-5	.	TGTGCCAGTACCCGGACTTGGGGTAGGGAGGAGGAGACCCAGTACTTC	CASTRTWGREEETQYF
TRBV11-1	.	TRBJ2-1	TRBD2	TGTGCCAGCAGCTTATGGGCTAGCGGGAGAAGCGATGAGCAGTTCTTC	CASSLWASGRSDEQFF
TRBV5-4	.	TRBJ2-3	.	TGTGCCAGCAGCTTGAAGGTCGGTAGCGGCTCCCTAGATACGCAGTATTTT	CASSLKVGSGSLDTQYF
TRBV28	.	TRBJ1-1	TRBD1	TGTGCCAGTGGGACAGTATCCGGGCCTGAAGCTTTCTTT	CASGTVSGPEAFF
TRBV11-2	.	TRBJ1-1	TRBD1	TGTGCCAGCACCCGACAGGGTTTTATGAACACTGAAGCTTTCTTT	CASTRQGFMNTEAFF
TRBV7-8	.	TRBJ1-1	.	TGTGCCAGCGCCGGGTCCATCCTGGGAGGTGACACTGAAGCTTTCTTT	CASAGSILGGDTEAFF
TRBV28	.	TRBJ1-1	.	TGTGCCAGCAGTTCGAACATAGGAGGACCGCGAGTCACTGAAGCTTTCTTT	CASSSNIGGPRVTEAFF
TRBV19	.	TRBJ2-1	.	TGTGCCAGTAGTACGAATATCGGAGGGCCTTGGCAGTTCTTC	CASSTNIGGPWQFF
TRBV27	.	TRBJ2-1	TRBD2	TGTGCCAGCGGTCTAGCGGTCTCCTACAATGAGCAGTTCTTC	CASGLAVSYNEQFF
TRBV27	.	TRBJ1-6	.	TGTGCCAGCAGTTTACGCTCCTATAATTCACCCCTCCACTTT	CASSLRSYNSPLHF
TRBV18	.	TRBJ2-2	.	TGTGCCAGCTCACCAGTGTCCCGCAGGGGTGCCACCGGGGAGCTGTTTTTT	CASSPVSRRGATGELFF
TRBV9	.	TRBJ2-7	TRBD2	TGTGCCAGCAGCGAGAGCGGGAGTGGCTACGAGCAGTACTTC	CASSESGSGYEQYF
TRBV6-5	.	TRBJ2-7	.	TGTGCCAGCAGTACTATCGGCTACGAGCAGTACTTC	CASSTIGYEQYF
TRBV27	once	TRBJ2-7	TRBD1	TGTGCCAGCAGTTACCGGACAGGGGGCGGCATCTACGAGCAGTACTTC	CASSYRTGGGIYEQYF
TRBV25-1	.	TRBJ2-7	.	TGTGCCAGCAGTGATAGTTACGAGCAGTACTTC	CASSDSYEQYF
TRBV2	.	TRBJ2-7	.	TGTGCCAGCAGGGGCGGGCGGAACGAGCAGTACTTC	CASRGGRNEQYF
TRBV6-6	.	TRBJ2-1	TRBD1	TGTGCCAGCAGTTACAGACAGGGGATTTACAATGAGCAGTTCTTC	CASSYRQGIYNEQFF
TRBV11-2	.	TRBJ2-7	.	TGTGCCAGCAGCTCCCTTAGCGGGACAGCCTCCTACGAGCAGTACTTC	CASSSLSGTASYEQYF
TRBV7-9	.	TRBJ2-3	TRBD2	TGTGCCAGCAGCCACCTAGCGGGGAACACAGATACGCAGTATTTT	CASSHLAGNTDTQYF
TRBV19	once	TRBJ2-5	.	TGTGCCAGCGCTACATCTACCGGGTCGGTAGAGACCCAGTACTTC	CASATSTGSVETQYF
TRBV19	.	TRBJ1-5	.	TGTGCCAGTAAGAGCGGCAATCAGCCCCAGCATTTT	CASKSGNQPQHF
TRBV7-9	.	TRBJ2-7	TRBD2	TGTGCCAGCAGCTTAGGGAGCGGGAGTTTCTACGAGCAGTACTTC	CASSLGSGSFYEQYF
TRBV28	.	TRBJ2-1	TRBD1	TGTGCCAGCAGTTTCGGACAGGGGGCGTTAGTTGAGCAGTTCTTC	CASSFGQGALVEQFF
TRBV29-1	.	TRBJ2-1	TRBD2	TGCAGCGTTGACCCTACAGGGAGCGGGAGGCGTAATGAGCAGTTCTTC	CSVDPTGSGRRNEQFF
TRBV9	.	TRBJ2-1	TRBD1	TGTGCCAGCAGCACCGGGACAGGGGATGGGAATGAGCAGTTCTTC	CASSTGTGDGNEQFF
TRBV6-4	.	TRBJ2-1	.	TGTGCCAGCAGTGACTCTGCGGCCTCCTACAATGAGCAGTTCTTC	CASSDSAASYNEQFF
TRBV28	.	TRBJ2-7	.	TGTGCCAGCAGTTTCAGAATACAACCCTTCGAGCAGTACTTC	CASSFRIQPFEQYF
TRBV27	.	TRBJ1-2	.	TGTGCCAGCAGTTTGACAGGATATAACTATGGCTACACCTTC	CASSLTGYNYGYTF
TRBV9	.	TRBJ2-1	TRBD2	TGTGCCAGCAGCCCGGGGACTAGCGGGAATTTGGATGAGCAGTTCTTC	CASSPGTSGNLDEQFF
TRBV5-1	.	TRBJ2-7	TRBD2	TGCGCCAGCAGAGGGAGCGGGAAAGGCTACGAGCAGTACTTC	CASRGSGKGYEQYF
TRBV5-1	.	TRBJ1-2	.	TGCGCCAGCAGCTTGGGTCAGGGCGTCTATGGCTACACCTTC	CASSLGQGVYGYTF